The 24 T cell receptor beta chains given below trace back to one sample, sequenced in a study of T cells expressing NK-cell markers (dated by TCRdb to about 2020). Library preparation was by 5' RACE. For sequencing, an Illumina HiSeq 2000 was employed. The reads were reprocessed in TCRdb, with one entry per CDR3 protein sequence and no accompanying DNA. The sample's table lists a count of 200,000 to 300,000 distinct CDR3 sequences. The ten largest clonotypes hold 0.39% of the sample. The sequenced sample was blood T cells: a sorted CD56 or NKG2C T cell subset, CD4+ or CD8+ T cells, or bulk PBMC T cells (not recorded which). The receptors here all came from a man aged 18 to 30 in good health. Donor details come from another sample of the same person, matched by shared clones.

This chain joins TRBV9 and TRBJ2-1; TCRdb designates TRBD1, a call that cannot be tested without DNA. CDR1 and CDR2 (germline): SGDLS, YYNGEE. The CDR3 consists of 15 residues. CDR3 in amino acids: CASSVGPRVNNEQFF.

This sequence joins TRBV20-1 and TRBJ1-4; lacking DNA, the TRBD1 call made by TCRdb goes unchecked. Germline loops: CDR1 DFQATT, CDR2 SNEGSKA (reference sequence). This CDR3 is built from 14 residues. The CDR3 spells CSARAPATNEKLFF.

V gene TRBV29-1 combines with J gene TRBJ2-3; TCRdb calls TRBD2, which cannot be checked without DNA. CDR3 length: 15 residues. CDR1 SQVTM and CDR2 ANQGSEA come from the germline V gene. The CDR3 loop is CSVQQAGHSTDTQYF.

The V call is TRBV20-1, the J call TRBJ2-7. CDR1 is DFQATT, CDR2 SNEGSKA, per germline (reference sequence). The CDR3 covers 17 residues. CDR3 sequence: CSAISRVEYLGSYEQYF.

V gene TRBV7-9 combines with J gene TRBJ1-1; TCRdb gives TRBD1 as the D gene, but with no DNA this cannot be confirmed. Germline V CDR1 and CDR2: SEHNR, FQNEAQ (reference sequence). The CDR3 sequence is 18 residues long. The CDR3 region is CASAGLRTVVIMNTEAFF.

This rearrangement joins TRBV18 to TRBJ2-3; lacking DNA, the TRBD2 call made by TCRdb goes unchecked. The CDR3 spans 15 residues. CDR1 and CDR2 from the germline V gene are KGHSH and LQKENI. The CDR3 here is CASSPGGATTDTQYF.

The J gene is TRBJ2-1, the V gene TRBV20-1. The CDR3 length is 12 residues. CDR1 is DFQATT and CDR2 is SNEGSKA in the germline V gene (reference sequence). CDR3 sequence reads: CSARIAGNEQFF.

The J gene is TRBJ2-5, the V gene TRBV5-1; the D call from TCRdb, TRBD1, cannot be confirmed without DNA. In germline, CDR1 is SGHRS, CDR2 YFSETQ. The CDR3 totals 16 residues. The CDR3 here is CASSRAGTGTMETQYF.

The chain links TRBV5-4 to TRBJ2-1; checking the TCRdb D call of TRBD2 is not possible without DNA. CDR3 length equals 16 residues. Germline V gives CDR1 SGHNT, CDR2 YYREEE (reference sequence). CDR3 sequence reads: CASSSKTSGSYNEQFF.

V gene TRBV15 combines with J gene TRBJ2-1; the TCRdb D gene call, TRBD2, has no DNA to confirm it. CDR3 size: 17 residues. CDR1 and CDR2 (germline): LNHNV, YYDKDF (reference sequence). The CDR3 reads CATSRYATSGAYNEQFF. Filled out from reference TRBV15 and TRBJ2-1, the complete variable domain reads DAMVIQNPRYQVTQFGKPVTLSCSQTLNHNVMYWYQQKSSQAPKLLFHYYDKDFNNEADTPDNFQSRRPNTSFCFLDIRSPGLGDTAMYLCATSRYATSGAYNEQFFGPGTRLTVL.

V gene TRBV5-5 combines with J gene TRBJ2-7. CDR3 length: 16 residues. Germline CDR1 and CDR2: SGHKS and YYEKEE (reference sequence). The CDR3 protein is CASSYGLAESSYEQYF.

V usage is TRBV29-1 and J usage is TRBJ1-2; TCRdb returns TRBD1, unconfirmable since there is no DNA. There are 13 residues in the CDR3. Looked up from germline, CDR1 is SQVTM and CDR2 is ANQGSEA. This chain's CDR3 is CSVYRQGAGGYTF.

The V gene is TRBV9, the J gene TRBJ1-1; TCRdb's assignment of TRBD1 cannot be checked, as there is no DNA. The CDR3 length is 16 residues. CDR1 and CDR2 from the germline V gene are SGDLS and YYNGEE. The CDR3 sequence: CASSVGTGAMRTEAFF.

J is TRBJ1-2 and V is TRBV3-1; with no DNA, the TCRdb D assignment of TRBD1 cannot be verified. Germline V CDR1 and CDR2: LGHDT, YNNKEL (reference sequence). The CDR3 sequence is 17 residues long. CDR3 amino acids: CASSQGSGTGKPYGYTF.

The CDR3 loop is CASSWGLADYEQYF. The chain is built from TRBV6-2 or TRBV6-3 and TRBJ2-7; TCRdb selects TRBD2, and the lack of DNA leaves this call unchecked. CDR3 length equals 14 residues. CDR1 MNHEY and CDR2 SVGEGT come from the germline V gene.

The chain is built from TRBV6-2 or TRBV6-3 and TRBJ1-6; TCRdb picks TRBD1, but there is no DNA to check that call. The germline V gene has CDR1 MNHEY and CDR2 SVGEGT. This CDR3 contains 15 residues. The CDR3 loop is CASSLHTGINSPLHF.

The chain carries TRBV12-3 or TRBV12-4 and TRBJ1-1. This CDR3 contains 14 residues. CDR3 region: CAAAKGRAITEAFF.

The chain carries TRBV6-1 and TRBJ1-4. The CDR3 loop spans 13 amino acids. Germline assignment: CDR1 MNHNS and CDR2 SASEGT. The CDR3 protein is CASRRGGDEKLFF.

The genes are TRBV3-1 and TRBJ2-3; TCRdb's D call of TRBD2 is untestable without DNA. CDR1 and CDR2 (germline): LGHDT, YNNKEL (reference sequence). This CDR3 has 17 amino acids. CDR3 region: CASSRGLTGHRTDTQYF.

The V and J genes are TRBV9 and TRBJ2-1; without DNA, the TCRdb call of TRBD2 cannot be checked. CDR3 length: 15 amino acids. In germline, CDR1 is SGDLS, CDR2 YYNGEE. The CDR3 loop reads CASSVEVAGQNEQFF.

The chain carries TRBV6-5 and TRBJ2-5; the D gene TCRdb calls, TRBD2, cannot be checked with no DNA. Germline loops: CDR1 MNHEY, CDR2 SVGAGI. The length of the CDR3 is 15 residues. The chain's CDR3 is CASSYSRLAGETQYF.

This chain links TRBV7-2 with TRBJ2-5; TCRdb indicates TRBD1, and absent DNA this call remains unverified. CDR3 length: 16 amino acids. In germline, CDR1 is SGHTA, CDR2 FQGNSA. CDR3 loop: CASSLGLGVIRGTQYF.

The chain recombines TRBV12-3 or TRBV12-4 with TRBJ2-3; the TCRdb call, TRBD2, lacks DNA for checking. The CDR3 runs 16 residues. The CDR3 here is CASSLDWKGLSDTQYF.

This chain connects TRBV29-1 to TRBJ2-7; TCRdb designates TRBD1, a call that cannot be tested without DNA. Germline-derived CDR1 and CDR2 are SQVTM and ANQGSEA. This CDR3 has 14 amino acids. The CDR3 spells CSVELGHKPYEQYF.